The rows below give T cell receptor beta chains drawn from one sample of a study of spatial heterogeneity in lung cancer. Via MiXCR, TCRdb re-called the 5' RACE reads, giving one row per CDR3 protein. The data contain roughly 8,400 distinct CDR3 sequences, roughly 12% of them singletons. The source was lung tumor tissue, collected at surgery. These receptors were collected from a male donor with early-stage non-small cell lung cancer. Both conserved end residues are part of each CDR3. The D gene is left open where the match is weak. Only some rows state a clone size, as once, few, many or a class for expanded clones.

j_gene: TRBJ2-3
abundance: many
d_gene: TRBD2
v_gene: TRBV12-3/TRBV12-4
CDR3nt: TGTGCCAGCAGCCCTCAGACTAGCGGGAGGAGTGGCACGCAGTATTTT
CDR3aa: CASSPQTSGRSGTQYF

j_gene: TRBJ1-2
abundance: many
d_gene: -
v_gene: TRBV7-9
CDR3nt: TGTGCCAGCAGCCTTCGGGACGCTCGAAGGGGCTACACCTTC
CDR3aa: CASSLRDARRGYTF

j_gene: TRBJ2-5
abundance: medium-sized
d_gene: -
v_gene: TRBV9
CDR3nt: TGTGCCAGCAGCCCCCCTACTAGCAGACAAGAGACCCAGTACTTC
CDR3aa: CASSPPTSRQETQYF

j_gene: TRBJ2-5
abundance: many
d_gene: -
v_gene: TRBV6-5
CDR3nt: TGTGCCAGCAGTTACGCCCGCTATGGCGCCCAAGAGACCCAGTACTTC
CDR3aa: CASSYARYGAQETQYF

j_gene: TRBJ2-7
abundance: medium-sized
d_gene: -
v_gene: TRBV7-6
CDR3nt: TGTGCCAGCAGCTTAAGGGGGACGGAGTACTTC
CDR3aa: CASSLRGTEYF

j_gene: TRBJ2-1
abundance: many
d_gene: -
v_gene: TRBV7-6
CDR3nt: TGTGCCAGCAGCTTAATCGGGGGCTTCTCCTACAATGAGCAGTTCTTC
CDR3aa: CASSLIGGFSYNEQFF

j_gene: TRBJ1-4
abundance: many
d_gene: TRBD1
v_gene: TRBV12-3/TRBV12-4
CDR3nt: TGTGCCAGCAGTCCCGGACAGGGTACAACTAATGAAAAACTGTTTTTT
CDR3aa: CASSPGQGTTNEKLFF

j_gene: TRBJ1-2
abundance: -
d_gene: TRBD1
v_gene: TRBV7-2
CDR3nt: TGTGCCAGCAGCTTGACAGGGCCCGGCTACACCTTC
CDR3aa: CASSLTGPGYTF

j_gene: TRBJ1-5
abundance: medium-sized
d_gene: -
v_gene: TRBV28
CDR3nt: TGTGCCAGCAGTTTCATCGATGAGGGGTATCAGCCCCAGCATTTT
CDR3aa: CASSFIDEGYQPQHF

j_gene: TRBJ2-2
abundance: few
d_gene: TRBD2
v_gene: TRBV7-2
CDR3nt: TGTGCCAGCAGCTTCGCCGGGACTAGCGGGACGGACGGGGAGCTGTTTTTT
CDR3aa: CASSFAGTSGTDGELFF

j_gene: TRBJ2-7
abundance: many
d_gene: TRBD2
v_gene: TRBV5-1
CDR3nt: TGCGCCAGCAGTTTGGGGGGGACGGATATCTACGAGCAGTACTTC
CDR3aa: CASSLGGTDIYEQYF

j_gene: TRBJ2-7
abundance: many
d_gene: -
v_gene: TRBV3-1
CDR3nt: TGTGCCAGCAGCCAAGAGGCAGGAGCCTACGAGCAGTACTTC
CDR3aa: CASSQEAGAYEQYF

j_gene: TRBJ2-7
abundance: many
d_gene: -
v_gene: TRBV28
CDR3nt: TGTGCCAGCAGTTTTGCCGGGACTGCCTCCTACGAGCAGTACTTC
CDR3aa: CASSFAGTASYEQYF

j_gene: TRBJ2-5
abundance: many
d_gene: TRBD1
v_gene: TRBV20-1
CDR3nt: TGCAGTGCTCAACTTACAGGGGACCCGTTCCAAGAGACCCAGTACTTC
CDR3aa: CSAQLTGDPFQETQYF

j_gene: TRBJ1-2
abundance: many
d_gene: -
v_gene: TRBV5-6
CDR3nt: TGTGCCAGCAGCCGAAGACAGTCCTTTAACTATGGCTACACCTTC
CDR3aa: CASSRRQSFNYGYTF

j_gene: TRBJ1-4
abundance: -
d_gene: -
v_gene: TRBV5-1
CDR3nt: TGCGCCAGCAGCCATAACCCGGAGGGGGTTGTGGAAAAACTGTTTTTT
CDR3aa: CASSHNPEGVVEKLFF

j_gene: TRBJ2-1
abundance: medium-sized
d_gene: TRBD2
v_gene: TRBV5-1
CDR3nt: TGCGCCAGCAGTCGACTAGCGGGGGACAATGAGCAGTTCTTC
CDR3aa: CASSRLAGDNEQFF

j_gene: TRBJ2-1
abundance: medium-sized
d_gene: -
v_gene: TRBV30
CDR3nt: TGTGCCTGGAGTGTATCTCGCAGCAGCAATGAGCAGTTCTTC
CDR3aa: CAWSVSRSSNEQFF